This T cell receptor beta chain was documented in a study of a mutant IDH1 vaccine in newly diagnosed glioma. Study information: Vaccines began 4-6 weeks after radiotherapy alone, or with temozolomide cycles. Of treated patients, about 60% were men and about 38% women, averaging 40.4 years.

This sample's time point: week 11, during vaccination. The study gave 300 ug of mutant IDH1 20-mer peptide per vaccine dose, with topical imiquimod. Sequenced by immunoSEQ multiplex PCR; TCRdb stores in-frame clones only, minus some. This sample yields 110,000 or so clones, of which approximately 87% are seen a single time; 0.55% to 0.7% belongs to the top ten. In the case of this clone: What it binds is unknown.

The CDR3 consists of 17 residues. Looked up from germline, CDR1 is KGHSH and CDR2 is LQKENI. With 8 bases clipped from V and 2 bases from J, the junction kept 15 bases outside the gene matches. This rearrangement joins TRBV18 to TRBJ2-7, with 10 bases matching TRBD1. This receptor was obtained from a woman aged 45-59 years with glioma. The sequencing here drew on PBMCs, taken from a glioma patient whose treatment included an IDH1 peptide vaccine. CDR3 coding DNA: TGTGCCAGCCAGGGTGTCGGGGACAGGGGCCACCCCTACGAGCAGTACTTC. It codes for CASQGVGDRGHPYEQYF.